This T cell receptor beta chain was found in a study of Ad26.COV2.S vaccination and SARS-CoV-2 variants. At the level of the study: A participant enrolled in the COV1001 Ad26.COV2.S trial arm provided the sample. General observations from the study: Placebo and vaccine recipients had non-spike TCR breadth that was similar.

Per germline, CDR1 MNHNY and CDR2 SVGAGI (reference sequence). The CDR3 extends over 14 amino acids. With 7 bases clipped from V and 6 bases from J, the junction kept 8 bases outside the gene matches. Specified treatment: roughly 18 received Ad26.COV2.S at low or high dose, single or two shots; about five received placebo; per-sample allocation not given. Specimen acquisition occurred on day 63 following the initial vaccine or placebo injection. Points on this clone: Its antigen remains unidentified.

Some clones are missing from TCRdb's copy, which holds only in-frame ones; the method was immunoSEQ multiplex PCR. The sample yields fewer than 500,000 clones, 75% to 95% seen once. The gene calls are TRBV6-6 and TRBJ2-3; 9 bases align to TRBD1. The source of this sequence is a person between 18 and 65 years old who received the Ad26.COV2.S COVID-19 vaccine or a placebo. Sequencing used peripheral blood, obtained in a trial of Ad26.COV2.S vaccine versus placebo. CDR3 nucleotide sequence: TGTGCCAGCACCACGGGACAGGGATTGGATACGCAGTATTTT. Protein product: CASTTGQGLDTQYF.